The 29 T cell receptor beta chains below come from one sample, sequenced in a study of T cells in Graves' hyperthyroidism and ophthalmopathy. RNA transcripts gave rise to amplified TCR beta CDR3 regions. During a first-round RT-PCR of the TCR CDR3, the HTBI primer set was used. MiXCR, run by TCRdb on the multiplex PCR reads, gives a single entry per CDR3 protein. The sample includes fewer than 700,000 distinct CDR3 sequences, under 20% of them seen just once. Sequencing used blood. Receptor source: a woman aged 25 to 39 with Graves' hyperthyroidism.

The chain combines TRBV9 with TRBJ1-6; 8 bases line up with TRBD1. There are 15 residues in the CDR3. The V gene end was trimmed by 4 bases and the J gene end by 7 bases; junction bases not matched to a gene: 7. CDR1 and CDR2 (germline): SGDLS, YYNGEE. The CDR3 DNA reads as TGTGCCAGCAGCTACGGACAGGGCCCGAATTCACCCCTCCACTTT. Amino acids: CASSYGQGPNSPLHF.

This clonotype was counted many times. The gene calls are TRBV29-1 and TRBJ1-5, with TRBD1 identical over 7 bases. The V segment lost 4 bases and the J segment 2 bases; nucleotides outside the gene matches: 2. This CDR3 contains 13 residues. Looked up from germline, CDR1 is SQVTM and CDR2 is ANQGSEA. CDR3 sequence reads: CSVVTGGNQPQHF. For the CDR3, the DNA is TGCAGCGTTGTAACAGGGGGCAATCAGCCCCAGCATTTT.

Of note for this clonotype: A read error may produce the germline difference seen at one junction end. The chain has TRBV3-1 and TRBJ1-2; D gene ambiguous. Germline CDR1 is LGHDT and CDR2 is YNNKEL (reference sequence). This CDR3 is 16 amino acids long. CDR3 sequence reads: CASSQSDLPKAYGHTF. The CDR3 bases are TGCGCCAGCAGCCAGTCTGACCTCCCGAAGGCCTATGGCCACACCTTC. The full variable domain, rest sourced from reference TRBV3-1 and TRBJ1-2, is DTAVSQTPKYLVTQMGNDKSIKCEQNLGHDTMYWYKQDSKKFLKIMFSYNNKELIINETVPNRFSPKSPDKAHLNLHINSLELGDSAVYFCASSQSDLPKAYGHTFGSGTRLTVV.

This chain uses TRBV29-1 with TRBJ2-3; D remains ambiguous. Trimming pared 5 bases from V and 2 bases from J, leaving 8 bases between. The CDR3 spans 12 residues. From germline, CDR1 is SQVTM and CDR2 ANQGSEA. This chain's CDR3 is CSVLPPTDTQYF. The CDR3 DNA follows: TGCAGCGTTCTGCCACCCACAGATACGCAGTATTTT.

With respect to this clonotype: A much bigger clone sits one base away, suggesting this may be a read error. This is likely a read error, given that the CDR3 carries no conserved phenylalanine or tryptophan at its end. This chain uses TRBV6-2 or TRBV6-3 with TRBJ2-3; 7 bases line up with TRBD2. The CDR3 length is 16 residues. Germline CDR1 is MNHEY and CDR2 is SVGEGT. Germline trimming cut 7 bases from V and 2 bases from J; bases unmatched to any gene: 12. CDR3 DNA sequence: TGTGCCAGCACCCGATTGGCGGGAGAGGTCACAGATACGCAGTATCTT. As protein: CASTRLAGEVTDTQYL.

This clonotype was found many times. This chain uses TRBV29-1 with TRBJ1-1; no reliable D call. CDR3 length: 13 residues. Germline loops: CDR1 SQVTM, CDR2 ANQGSEA. Trimming removed 2 bases at V and 5 bases at J, with 12 bases between. The CDR3 nucleotides read TGCAGCGTTGAATTTTCGAGTGGGACTGAAGCTTTCTTT. Translating it yields CSVEFSSGTEAFF.

In regard to this clonotype: A much larger clone differs from this one at a single base, so this may be a read error. This chain uses TRBV3-1 with TRBJ2-7, with TRBD2 matching 13 bases. CDR3 length: 17 residues. CDR1 and CDR2 from the germline V gene are LGHDT and YNNKEL (reference sequence). The CDR3, as DNA: TGTGCCAGCAGCCAAGGCGGAGGACTAGCGGGAGTCGACGAGCGGTACTTC. Translating gives CASSQGGGLAGVDERYF.

V and J are TRBV7-9 and TRBJ2-6, with TRBD1 matching 8 bases. The CDR3 contains 18 residues. The germline V gene encodes CDR1 SEHNR and CDR2 FQNEAQ (reference sequence). The junction had 12 bases not matched to a gene; V was cut back by 5 bases and J by 3 bases. The CDR3 DNA reads as TGTGCCAGCAGCGTTTCCGGGACAGGTTCGGGTGGGGCCAACGTCCTGACTTTC. This encodes CASSVSGTGSGGANVLTF.

This rearrangement joins TRBV20-1 to TRBJ2-1, with unresolved D. Trimming cost V 0 bases and J 3 bases, with 15 bases left between them. The CDR3 has 16 residues. CDR1 and CDR2 from the germline V gene are DFQATT and SNEGSKA (reference sequence). The CDR3 here is CSARDRPPPLYNEQFF. The CDR3 nucleotides are TGCAGTGCTAGAGATAGACCTCCCCCCCTCTACAATGAGCAGTTCTTC.

Many counts were recorded for this clonotype. The J gene is TRBJ1-1, the V gene TRBV6-1; the match to TRBD1 covers 8 bases. The J segment lost 8 bases and the V segment lost 5 bases, leaving 13 bases of the junction unmatched. The germline V gene has CDR1 MNHNS and CDR2 SASEGT. The CDR3 totals 15 residues. CDR3 sequence reads: CASSPRSTRGLEAFF. The DNA for the CDR3 is TGTGCCAGCAGTCCTCGTAGTACCAGGGGGCTCGAAGCTTTCTTT.

V usage is TRBV2 and J usage is TRBJ2-6; D possibly uses TRBD1 or TRBD2 (5 bases each). This CDR3 is 16 amino acids long. In germline, CDR1 is SNHLY, CDR2 FYNNEI. V was cut by 5 bases and J by 0 bases, with 11 bases left in between. In DNA, the CDR3 is TGTGCCAGCAGTAGAGGGGTTACCTCTGGGGCCAACGTCCTGACTTTC. This encodes CASSRGVTSGANVLTF.

The chain recombines TRBV6-1 with TRBJ2-6; D possibly matches TRBD1 or TRBD2 (6 bases each). Germline V gene data show CDR1 as MNHNS and CDR2 as SASEGT. The V end lost 5 bases, the J end lost 1 base, and 15 bases lay between the germline ends. The CDR3 sequence is 17 residues long. This chain's CDR3 is CASSQTGRRSGANVLTF. The CDR3 DNA reads as TGTGCCAGCAGTCAAACAGGGAGGAGATCTGGGGCCAACGTCCTGACTTTC.

This clonotype was seen at least ten times. The chain links TRBV28 to TRBJ2-5; a weak D match, TRBD1 (7 bases). V was trimmed by 3 bases and J by 5 bases, leaving 22 bases between them. Germline assignment: CDR1 MDHEN and CDR2 SYDVKM. CDR3 length: 17 residues. The CDR3 is CASSFLGGGVLKETQYF. In DNA, the CDR3 is TGTGCCAGCAGTTTCCTTGGAGGGGGCGTCCTTAAGGAGACCCAGTACTTC.

This clonotype was seen a few times. The chain recombines TRBV6-1 with TRBJ2-2; D ambiguous. CDR3 length: 15 amino acids. Trimming pared 4 bases from V and 3 bases from J, leaving 12 bases between. In germline, CDR1 is MNHNS, CDR2 SASEGT. The CDR3 coding sequence is TGTGCCAGCAGTGTTACCCTAGGTTACACCGGGGAGCTGTTTTTT. This translates into CASSVTLGYTGELFF.

The sample holds a few counts of this clonotype. The J gene is TRBJ2-7, the V gene TRBV7-6; TRBD2 might be the D (5 bases). CDR3 length equals 12 residues. The germline gives CDR1 SGHVS, CDR2 FNYEAQ. Between the trimmed V and J ends, which lost 5 bases and 7 bases, there was a span of 12 bases. CDR3 sequence: CASSDDTGEQYF. The CDR3 coding sequence is TGTGCCAGCAGCGACGATACGGGGGAGCAGTACTTC.

This clonotype was detected many times. J is TRBJ2-3 and V is TRBV28; 11 bases are shared with TRBD2. This CDR3 is built from 18 residues. Germline loops: CDR1 MDHEN, CDR2 SYDVKM. The trim removed 8 bases at V and 2 bases at J, leaving 15 bases unmatched. The CDR3 loop is CASGTTSGRIPSTDTQYF. CDR3 bases: TGTGCCAGCGGAACAACTAGCGGGAGAATCCCATCCACAGATACGCAGTATTTT.

At least ten counts were recorded for this clonotype. The chain carries TRBV24-1 and TRBJ2-3, with D hard to call. V lost 9 bases and J 3 bases, leaving 9 bases between the germline ends. Germline-derived CDR1 and CDR2 are KGHDR and SFDVKD. The CDR3 is 12 residues long. The chain's CDR3 is CATHCGTDTQYF. The CDR3 DNA reads as TGTGCCACCCACTGTGGGACAGATACGCAGTATTTT.

The chain employs TRBV11-3 and TRBJ2-1; 12 bases are a match to TRBD2. V gave up 4 bases and J gave up 7 bases; unmatched junction bases: 14. The CDR3 consists of 18 residues. Per the germline V gene, CDR1 is SGHNT and CDR2 is YENEEA. The CDR3 nucleotides are TGTGCCAGCAGCTCGTACGAGCAGACTAGCGGGAGTTTAAATGAGCAGTTCTTC. This sequence encodes CASSSYEQTSGSLNEQFF.

This clonotype was seen many times. The V and J genes are TRBV30 and TRBJ2-4, with TRBD1 matching over 9 bases. Germline CDR1 GTSNPN, CDR2 SVGIG (reference sequence). V was clipped by 2 bases and J by 7 bases; unmatched bases: 6. The CDR3 is made up of 14 amino acids. The CDR3 region is CAWSSGQGFNIQYF. In DNA form, the CDR3 reads TGTGCCTGGAGTTCGGGACAGGGTTTTAACATTCAGTACTTC.

This clonotype was observed at least ten times. This chain links TRBV27 with TRBJ1-4; tentatively, D is TRBD1 (5 bases). Germline-derived CDR1 and CDR2 are MNHEY and SMNVEV (reference sequence). V was clipped by 4 bases and J by 7 bases, with 13 bases between them. CDR3 size: 14 residues. The CDR3 sequence is CASSSKGLGEKLFF. The CDR3 DNA reads as TGTGCCAGCAGTTCTAAGGGGTTGGGTGAAAAACTGTTTTTT.

V usage is TRBV14 and J usage is TRBJ2-1, with 9 bases identical to TRBD1. Germline V gene lookup returns CDR1 SGHDN and CDR2 FVKESK. Trimming cost V 4 bases and J 14 bases; bases outside gene matches: 3. The CDR3 spans 11 residues. The CDR3 nucleotides read TGTGCCAGCAGCCTAACAGGGGGCAAGTTCTTC. Its translation is CASSLTGGKFF.

The V call is TRBV4-1, the J call TRBJ1-2; D gene unclear. The CDR3 is made up of 15 amino acids. Trimming took off 0 bases at V and 0 bases at J, with 8 bases between the two ends. Looked up from germline, CDR1 is MGHRA and CDR2 is YSYEKL. CDR3: CASSQEGSTNYGYTF. Here the CDR3 DNA reads TGCGCCAGCAGCCAAGAGGGGTCAACTAACTATGGCTACACCTTC.

There are many counts of this clonotype. In DNA form, the CDR3 reads TGTGCCAGCAGTTATCCCGTAGGGGGGAACACTGAAGCTTTCTTT. Protein sequence: CASSYPVGGNTEAFF. V is TRBV6-1 and J is TRBJ1-1; D is possibly TRBD1 (6 bases). The V gene's germline CDR1 is MNHNS and CDR2 SASEGT. The CDR3 totals 15 residues. Trimming shortened V by 5 bases and J by 1 base, and 14 bases separated the two germline ends.

There are a few counts of this clonotype. Relative to the germline gene, one junction end is altered; a read error may explain this. The chain recombines TRBV7-3 with TRBJ2-1; perhaps TRBD2 as D (5 bases). This CDR3 is 15 amino acids long. CDR1 is SGHTA, CDR2 FQGTGA, per germline. CDR3 DNA sequence: TGTGCCGGCAGCTTAGGCGGGTTTAGCGACAATGAGCAGTTCTTC. It yields the protein CAGSLGGFSDNEQFF.

This clonotype showed up many times. The chain links TRBV7-9 to TRBJ2-7, with 10 positions matching TRBD2. This CDR3 region has 14 residues. CDR1 and CDR2 (germline): SEHNR, FQNEAQ (reference sequence). J lost 2 bases, V lost 4 bases, and 2 bases had no gene match. CDR3 DNA sequence: TGTGCCAGCAGCTCTAGCGGGAGTGCCTACGAGCAGTACTTC. As protein: CASSSSGSAYEQYF.

This chain links TRBV6-2 or TRBV6-3 with TRBJ2-5, with D possibly being TRBD1 (6 bases). The germline V gene encodes CDR1 MNHEY and CDR2 SVGEGT. V was cut by 5 bases and J by 5 bases, with 15 bases left in between. The CDR3 consists of 14 residues. CDR3 sequence (DNA): TGTGCCAGCAGTATAAACAGGGTGAAGGAGACCCAGTACTTC. Translated: CASSINRVKETQYF.

This clonotype was detected ten times or more. The rearrangement uses TRBV6-6 and TRBJ2-1; D remains unclear. The germline V gene has CDR1 MNHNY and CDR2 SVGAGI (reference sequence). CDR3 length equals 16 residues. The germline V and J ends were trimmed by 2 bases and 0 bases, with 11 bases remaining between them. The CDR3 is CASSYEAASSYNEQFF. The CDR3 DNA sequence: TGTGCCAGCAGTTACGAGGCGGCGAGCTCCTACAATGAGCAGTTCTTC.

The chain combines TRBV15 with TRBJ1-1, with a weak D call TRBD1 (5 bases). This CDR3 comprises 15 residues. Between the trimmed V and J ends, which lost 0 bases and 1 base, there was a span of 9 bases. Per germline, CDR1 LNHNV and CDR2 YYDKDF (reference sequence). CDR3 protein: CATSRDKGRNTEAFF. In nucleotides, the CDR3 is TGTGCCACCAGCAGAGATAAGGGGAGGAACACTGAAGCTTTCTTT.

The chain uses TRBV20-1 and TRBJ2-7; a possible D gene is TRBD2 (5 bases). The ends were cut back, 2 bases at V and 1 base at J, with 12 bases in the middle. Germline loops: CDR1 DFQATT, CDR2 SNEGSKA (reference sequence). CDR3 length equals 14 residues. The CDR3 bases are TGCAGTGCTAGACCCAGGCTAGCATCCTACGAGCAGTACTTC. Its translation: CSARPRLASYEQYF.